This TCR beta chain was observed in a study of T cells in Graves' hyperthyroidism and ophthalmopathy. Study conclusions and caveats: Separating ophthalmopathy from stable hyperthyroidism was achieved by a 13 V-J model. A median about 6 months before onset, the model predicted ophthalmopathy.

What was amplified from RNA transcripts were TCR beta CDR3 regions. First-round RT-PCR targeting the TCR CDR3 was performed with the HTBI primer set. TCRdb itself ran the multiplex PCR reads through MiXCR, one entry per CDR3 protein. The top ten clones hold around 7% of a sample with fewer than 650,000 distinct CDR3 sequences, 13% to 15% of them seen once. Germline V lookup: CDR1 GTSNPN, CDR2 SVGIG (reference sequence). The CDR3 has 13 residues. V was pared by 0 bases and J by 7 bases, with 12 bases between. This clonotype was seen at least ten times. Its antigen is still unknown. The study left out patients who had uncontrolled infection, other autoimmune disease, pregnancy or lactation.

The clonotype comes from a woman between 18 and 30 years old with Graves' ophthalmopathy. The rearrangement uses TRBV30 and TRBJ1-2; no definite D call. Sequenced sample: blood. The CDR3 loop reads CAWSVLSSSGYTF. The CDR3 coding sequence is TGTGCCTGGAGTGTCCTAAGTAGTTCTGGCTACACCTTC.